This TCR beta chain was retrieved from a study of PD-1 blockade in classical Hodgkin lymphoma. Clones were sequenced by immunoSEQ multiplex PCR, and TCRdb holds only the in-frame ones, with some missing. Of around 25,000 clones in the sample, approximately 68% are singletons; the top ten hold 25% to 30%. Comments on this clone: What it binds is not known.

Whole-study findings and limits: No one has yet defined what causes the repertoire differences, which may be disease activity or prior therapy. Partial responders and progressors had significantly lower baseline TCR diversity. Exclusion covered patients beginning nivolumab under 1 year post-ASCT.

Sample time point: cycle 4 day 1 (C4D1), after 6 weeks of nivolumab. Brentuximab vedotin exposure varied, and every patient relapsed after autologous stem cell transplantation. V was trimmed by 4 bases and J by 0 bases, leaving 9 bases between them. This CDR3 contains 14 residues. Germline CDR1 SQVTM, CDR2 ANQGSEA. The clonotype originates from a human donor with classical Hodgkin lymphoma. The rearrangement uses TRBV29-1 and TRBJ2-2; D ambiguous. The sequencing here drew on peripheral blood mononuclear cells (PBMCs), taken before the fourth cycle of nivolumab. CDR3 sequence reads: CSVGQPTNTGELFF. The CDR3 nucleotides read TGCAGCGTTGGGCAGCCCACGAACACCGGGGAGCTGTTTTTT.